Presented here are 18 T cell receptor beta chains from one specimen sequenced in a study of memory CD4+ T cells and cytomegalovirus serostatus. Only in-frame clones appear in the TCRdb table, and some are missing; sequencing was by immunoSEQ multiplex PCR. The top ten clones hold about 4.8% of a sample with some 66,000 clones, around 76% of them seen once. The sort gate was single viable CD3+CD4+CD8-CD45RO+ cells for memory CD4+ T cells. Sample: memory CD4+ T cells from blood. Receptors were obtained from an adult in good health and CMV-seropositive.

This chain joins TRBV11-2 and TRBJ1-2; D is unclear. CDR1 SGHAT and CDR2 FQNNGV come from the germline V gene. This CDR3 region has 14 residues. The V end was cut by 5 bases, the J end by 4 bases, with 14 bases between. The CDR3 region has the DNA TGTGCCAGCAGCCCCGCGAGAGGACGCTATGGCTACACCTTC. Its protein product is CASSPARGRYGYTF. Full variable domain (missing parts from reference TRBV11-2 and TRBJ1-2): EAGVAQSPRYKIIEKRQSVAFWCNPISGHATLYWYQQILGQGPKLLIQFQNNGVVDDSQLPKDRFSAERLKGVDSTLKIQPAKLEDSAVYLCASSPARGRYGYTFGSGTRLTVV.

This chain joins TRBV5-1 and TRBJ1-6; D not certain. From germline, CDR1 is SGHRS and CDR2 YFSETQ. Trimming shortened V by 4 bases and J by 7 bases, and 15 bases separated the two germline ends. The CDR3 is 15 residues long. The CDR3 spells CASSQLEGGNSPLHF. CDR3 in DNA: TGCGCCAGCAGCCAATTAGAGGGTGGAAATTCACCCCTCCACTTT. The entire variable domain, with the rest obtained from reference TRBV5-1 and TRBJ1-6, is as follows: KAGVTQTPRYLIKTRGQQVTLSCSPISGHRSVSWYQQTPGQGLQFLFEYFSETQRNKGNFPGRFSGRQFSNSRSEMNVSTLELGDSALYLCASSQLEGGNSPLHFGNGTRLTVT.

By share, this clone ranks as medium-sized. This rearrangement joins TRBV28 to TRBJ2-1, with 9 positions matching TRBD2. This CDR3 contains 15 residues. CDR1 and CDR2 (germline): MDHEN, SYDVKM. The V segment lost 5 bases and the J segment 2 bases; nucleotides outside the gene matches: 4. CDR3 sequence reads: CASSHAGGTYNEQFF. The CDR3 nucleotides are TGTGCCAGCAGTCACGCGGGGGGGACCTACAATGAGCAGTTCTTC.

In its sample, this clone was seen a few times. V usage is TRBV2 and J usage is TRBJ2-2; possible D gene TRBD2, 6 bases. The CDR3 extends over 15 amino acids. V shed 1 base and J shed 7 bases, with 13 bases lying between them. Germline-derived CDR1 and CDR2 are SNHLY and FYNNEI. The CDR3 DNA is TGTGCCAGCAGTGAAGGTGGTAGCGGAATCGGGGAGCTGTTTTTT. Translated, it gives CASSEGGSGIGELFF.

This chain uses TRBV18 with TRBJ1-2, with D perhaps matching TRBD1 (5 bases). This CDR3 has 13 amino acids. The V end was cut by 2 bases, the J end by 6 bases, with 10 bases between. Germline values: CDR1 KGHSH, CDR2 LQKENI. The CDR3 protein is CASSPGSGHGYTF. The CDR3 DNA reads TGTGCCAGCTCACCAGGGTCAGGGCATGGCTACACCTTC.

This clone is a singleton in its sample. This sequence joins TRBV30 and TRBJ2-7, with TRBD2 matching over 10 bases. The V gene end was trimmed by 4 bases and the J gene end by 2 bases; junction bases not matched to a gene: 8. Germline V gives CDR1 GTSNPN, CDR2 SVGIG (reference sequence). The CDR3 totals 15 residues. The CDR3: CAWTPGLAGAYEQYF. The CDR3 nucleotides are TGTGCCTGGACCCCGGGGCTAGCGGGGGCCTACGAGCAGTACTTC.

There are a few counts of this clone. The CDR3 sequence: CASSREGNEQFF. In DNA, the CDR3 is TGTGCCAGCAGCCGAGAGGGTAATGAGCAGTTCTTC. V gene TRBV11-1 combines with J gene TRBJ2-1; D is possibly TRBD2 (5 bases). V shed 5 bases and J shed 7 bases, with 9 bases lying between them. The CDR3 is 12 amino acids. The germline V gene has CDR1 SGHAT and CDR2 FQDESV (reference sequence).

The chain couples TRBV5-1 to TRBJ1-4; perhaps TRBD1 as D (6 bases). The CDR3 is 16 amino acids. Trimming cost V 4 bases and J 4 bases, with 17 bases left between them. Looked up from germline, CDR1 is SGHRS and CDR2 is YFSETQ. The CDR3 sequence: CASSLGTAGVNEKLFF. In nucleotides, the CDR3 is TGCGCCAGCAGCCTTGGTACGGCAGGGGTTAATGAAAAACTGTTTTTT.

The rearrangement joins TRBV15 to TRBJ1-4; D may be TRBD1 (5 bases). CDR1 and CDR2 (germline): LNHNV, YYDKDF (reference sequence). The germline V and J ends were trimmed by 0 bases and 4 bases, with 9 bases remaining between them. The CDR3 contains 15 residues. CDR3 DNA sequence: TGTGCCACCAGCAGAGATCAGGGTTATAATGAAAAACTGTTTTTT. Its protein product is CATSRDQGYNEKLFF.

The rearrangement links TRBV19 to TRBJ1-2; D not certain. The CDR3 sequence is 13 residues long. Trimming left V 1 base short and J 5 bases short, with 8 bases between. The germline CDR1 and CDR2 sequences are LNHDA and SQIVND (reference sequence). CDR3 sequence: CASSIGVQYGYTF. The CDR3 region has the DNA TGTGCCAGTAGTATAGGAGTACAGTATGGCTACACCTTC.

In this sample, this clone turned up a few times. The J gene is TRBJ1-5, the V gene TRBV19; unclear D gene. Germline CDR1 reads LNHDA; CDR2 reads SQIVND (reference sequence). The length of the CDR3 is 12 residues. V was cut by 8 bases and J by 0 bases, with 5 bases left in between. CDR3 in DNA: TGTGCCAGTGCCCATAGCAATCAGCCCCAGCATTTT. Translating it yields CASAHSNQPQHF.

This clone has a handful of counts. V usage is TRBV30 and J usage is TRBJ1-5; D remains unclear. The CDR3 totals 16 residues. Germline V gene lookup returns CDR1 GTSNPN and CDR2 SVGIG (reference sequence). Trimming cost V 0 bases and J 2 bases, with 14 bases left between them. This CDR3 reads CAWSVRAGRGNQPQHF. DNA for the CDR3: TGTGCCTGGAGTGTACGGGCAGGTAGGGGCAATCAGCCCCAGCATTTT.

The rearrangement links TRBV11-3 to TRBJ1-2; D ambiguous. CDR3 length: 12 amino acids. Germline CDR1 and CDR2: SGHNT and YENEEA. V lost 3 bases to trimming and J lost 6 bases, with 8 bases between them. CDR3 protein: CASSFLTDGYTF. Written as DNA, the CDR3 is TGTGCCAGCAGCTTCCTGACGGATGGCTACACCTTC.

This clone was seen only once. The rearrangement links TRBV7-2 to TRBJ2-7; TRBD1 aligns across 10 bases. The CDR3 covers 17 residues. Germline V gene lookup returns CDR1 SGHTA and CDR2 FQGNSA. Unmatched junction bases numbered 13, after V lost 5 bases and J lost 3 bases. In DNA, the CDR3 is TGTGCCAGCAGCCCCCGTTTTGGCCGGACAGGGGGCTACGAGCAGTACTTC. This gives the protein CASSPRFGRTGGYEQYF.

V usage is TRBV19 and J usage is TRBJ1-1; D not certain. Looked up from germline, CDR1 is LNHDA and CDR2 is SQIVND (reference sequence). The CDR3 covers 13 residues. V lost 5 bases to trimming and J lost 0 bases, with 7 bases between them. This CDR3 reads CASSPQMNTEAFF. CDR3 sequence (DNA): TGTGCCAGTAGTCCCCAAATGAACACTGAAGCTTTCTTT.

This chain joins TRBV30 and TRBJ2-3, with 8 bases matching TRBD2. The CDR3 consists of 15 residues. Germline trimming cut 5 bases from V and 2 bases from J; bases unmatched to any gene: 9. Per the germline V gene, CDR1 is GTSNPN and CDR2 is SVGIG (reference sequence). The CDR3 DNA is TGTGCCTGGGACGGGCGGGGGGTTTACACAGATACGCAGTATTTT. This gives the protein CAWDGRGVYTDTQYF.

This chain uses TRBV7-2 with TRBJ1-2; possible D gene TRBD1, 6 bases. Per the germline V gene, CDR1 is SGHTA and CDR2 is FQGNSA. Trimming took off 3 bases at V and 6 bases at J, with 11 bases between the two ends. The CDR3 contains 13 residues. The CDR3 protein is CASSFNRADGYTF. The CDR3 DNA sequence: TGTGCCAGCAGCTTTAACAGGGCTGATGGCTACACCTTC.

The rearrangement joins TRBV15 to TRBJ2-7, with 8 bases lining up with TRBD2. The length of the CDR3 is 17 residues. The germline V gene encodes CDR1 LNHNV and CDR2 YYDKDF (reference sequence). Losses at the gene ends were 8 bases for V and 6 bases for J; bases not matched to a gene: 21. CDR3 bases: TGTGCCACCGGGGCCCAAGCGGGGGTCCCCCTGCGGGTCGAGCAGTACTTC. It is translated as CATGAQAGVPLRVEQYF.